The 25 T cell receptor beta chains below were found in one sample sequenced in a study of Graves' ophthalmopathy and Graves' hyperthyroidism. RNA transcripts were the template, and TCR beta CDR3 regions were amplified from them. First-round RT-PCR with HTBI primers preceded a second-round multiplex PCR. TCRdb re-called the multiplex PCR reads with MiXCR, one entry per CDR3 protein. Of 660,000 or so distinct CDR3 sequences detected, more than 40% appear once; the ten largest clones hold roughly 3%. The specimen was peripheral blood. Receptor source: an adult man with Graves' ophthalmopathy.

The chain carries TRBV6-6 and TRBJ2-2; the match to TRBD1 covers 7 bases. This CDR3 is 15 amino acids long. Germline assignment: CDR1 MNHNY and CDR2 SVGAGI (reference sequence). V was pared by 6 bases and J by 4 bases, with 8 bases of the junction left unmatched. The CDR3: CASRSDRPATGELFF. As DNA, the CDR3 is TGTGCCAGCAGATCGGACAGGCCCGCCACCGGGGAGCTGTTTTTT.

The chain carries TRBV10-3 and TRBJ1-3, with 12 bases matching TRBD1. The CDR3 length is 16 residues. V shed 10 bases and J 3 bases; nucleotides not matched to a gene: 10. CDR1 and CDR2 from the germline V gene are ENHRY and SYGVKD. The CDR3 DNA is TGTGCCAGCAGGGCCGGGACAGGGGGCCGTGGAAACACCATATATTTT. This gives the protein CASRAGTGGRGNTIYF.

The sample holds many counts of this clonotype. This chain links TRBV4-3 with TRBJ1-6; D gene ambiguous. This CDR3 is 15 amino acids long. V dropped 0 bases and J dropped 3 bases, with 6 bases sitting between them. Germline CDR1 is LGHNA and CDR2 is YSLEER. As DNA, the CDR3 is TGCGCCAGCAGCCAAGAAGGAGGCTATAATTCACCCCTCCACTTT. Protein product: CASSQEGGYNSPLHF.

This chain joins TRBV7-3 and TRBJ1-5, with TRBD1 matching 9 bases. J gave up 1 base and V 2 bases, and 9 bases lay outside the gene matches. Germline assignment: CDR1 SGHTA and CDR2 FQGTGA. The CDR3 loop spans 18 amino acids. Written as DNA, the CDR3 is TGTGCCAGCAGCTTAGGGCCGGGACAGGGCGGAAGCAATCAGCCCCAGCATTTT. Amino acids: CASSLGPGQGGSNQPQHF. The full variable domain, in which reference TRBV7-3 and TRBJ1-5 provide the parts outside the CDR3, is GAGVSQTPSNKVTEKGKYVELRCDPISGHTALYWYRQSLGQGPEFLIYFQGTGAADDSGLPNDRFFAVRPEGSVSTLKIQRTERGDSAVYLCASSLGPGQGGSNQPQHFGDGTRLSIL.

This clonotype occurred many times. This chain connects TRBV7-2 to TRBJ2-6; TRBD2 aligns across 8 bases. This CDR3 contains 20 residues. V was clipped by 2 bases and J by 0 bases; unmatched bases: 12. CDR1 and CDR2 from the germline V gene are SGHTA and FQGNSA. In DNA, the CDR3 is TGTGCCAGCAGCTTACGGCGGCACGTAGCGGGAAACTCTGGGGCCAACGTCCTGACTTTC. Translation: CASSLRRHVAGNSGANVLTF.

This clonotype was detected only a few times. At one end the junction does not follow the germline gene, possibly because of a read error. The chain employs TRBV10-3 and TRBJ2-2, with 9 bases identical to TRBD2. CDR3 size: 15 residues. Germline V lookup: CDR1 ENHRY, CDR2 SYGVKD. CDR3 loop: CASSYLAGEAGELFF. The DNA for the CDR3 is TGTGCCAGCAGTTACTTAGCGGGAGAGGCCGGGGAGCTGTTTTTT.

The rearrangement links TRBV25-1 to TRBJ2-7; TRBD1 matches 11 bases. This CDR3 contains 15 residues. Losses at the gene ends were 4 bases for V and 5 bases for J; bases not matched to a gene: 7. Germline V lookup: CDR1 MGHDK, CDR2 SYGVNS. The DNA for the CDR3 is TGTGCCAGCAGTGGTGGAAGGACAGGGGGCGACGAGCAGTACTTC. As protein: CASSGGRTGGDEQYF.

This rearrangement joins TRBV29-1 to TRBJ2-2; D is uncertain. This CDR3 comprises 15 residues. CDR1 and CDR2 from the germline V gene are SQVTM and ANQGSEA. Trimming removed 0 bases at V and 1 base at J, with 9 bases between. In DNA, the CDR3 is TGCAGCGTTGAAGATCCCCAGAGGAACACCGGGGAGCTGTTTTTT. Amino acid sequence: CSVEDPQRNTGELFF.

This clonotype was counted many times. This chain connects TRBV25-1 to TRBJ1-2; D is ambiguous. The CDR3 is made up of 13 amino acids. Germline V lookup: CDR1 MGHDK, CDR2 SYGVNS. V was trimmed by 4 bases and J by 4 bases, leaving 10 bases between them. For the CDR3, the DNA is TGTGCCAGCAGTGTGGGGAGCCTCTATGGCTACACCTTC. Protein: CASSVGSLYGYTF.

This clonotype has a count of ten or more. The genes are TRBV2 and TRBJ1-2; D unclear. V lost 1 base and J lost 5, with 11 bases in between. Germline-derived CDR1 and CDR2 are SNHLY and FYNNEI. The CDR3 has 14 residues. The CDR3 region is CASSEGGKVYGYTF. CDR3 nucleotides: TGTGCCAGCAGTGAAGGTGGGAAAGTGTATGGCTACACCTTC.

This clonotype has just a few counts. Its ends do not fully match the called genes, so a read error is possible. The CDR3 spells CASSRVGTGVDGYTF. The DNA for the CDR3 is TGTGCCAGCAGTAGGGTTGGTACGGGGGTAGATGGCTACACCTTC. This chain links TRBV10-3 with TRBJ1-2; tentative D call: TRBD1 (5 bases). CDR1 and CDR2 (germline): ENHRY, SYGVKD. This CDR3 contains 15 residues.

In the case of this clonotype: A read error may be the cause here, since a much bigger clone is one base away. The CDR3 sequence is CAGSIISGNEKLFF. Here the CDR3 DNA reads TGTGCCGGTAGTATTATCTCGGGGAATGAAAAACTGTTTTTT. The chain employs TRBV19 and TRBJ1-4; D gene unclear. This CDR3 has 14 amino acids. Germline CDR1 LNHDA, CDR2 SQIVND (reference sequence).

This clonotype was seen a few times. The chain has TRBV7-2 and TRBJ2-5, with TRBD2 identical over 11 bases. This CDR3 is built from 15 residues. V shed 5 bases, J shed 6 bases, and the junction held 8 bases outside the gene matches. CDR1 is SGHTA, CDR2 FQGNSA, per germline. CDR3 loop: CASSIIAGGPQTQYF. The CDR3 DNA is TGTGCCAGCAGCATCATAGCGGGAGGGCCGCAGACCCAGTACTTC.

In regard to this clonotype: Possible read error: a much larger clone is one base away. V usage is TRBV7-9 and J usage is TRBJ2-5; 7 bases map to TRBD2. V was clipped by 8 bases and J by 4 bases; unmatched bases: 16. Germline V gene data show CDR1 as SEHNR and CDR2 as FQNEAQ (reference sequence). This CDR3 is built from 16 residues. This CDR3 is CASGPPLAGVLETQYF. The CDR3 DNA sequence: TGTGCCAGCGGCCCTCCTCTGGCGGGGGTACTAGAGACCCAGTACTTC. Variable domain in full (rest from reference TRBV7-9 and TRBJ2-5): DTGVSQNPRHKITKRGQNVTFRCDPISEHNRLYWYRQTLGQGPEFLTYFQNEAQLEKSRLLSDRFSAERPKGSFSTLEIQRTEQGDSAMYLCASGPPLAGVLETQYFGPGTRLLVL.

CDR3 loop: CSSTMGLAGETQYF. CDR3 DNA sequence: TGCAGCAGTACGATGGGACTAGCGGGGGAGACCCAGTACTTC. The chain combines TRBV29-1 with TRBJ2-5, with 13 nucleotides matching TRBD2. The CDR3 loop spans 14 amino acids. Germline V gene lookup returns CDR1 SQVTM and CDR2 ANQGSEA. The V segment lost 8 bases and the J segment 5 bases; nucleotides outside the gene matches: 8.

There are a few counts of this clonotype. V and J are TRBV30 and TRBJ1-1; 8 bases fit TRBD1. Germline V gives CDR1 GTSNPN, CDR2 SVGIG (reference sequence). The CDR3 has 11 amino acids. The junction had 7 bases not matched to a gene; V was cut back by 5 bases and J by 11 bases. The CDR3 bases are TGTGCCTGGGACAGGGGCCTGGAGGCTTTCTTT. Encoded protein: CAWDRGLEAFF.

The chain joins TRBV2 to TRBJ2-2; TRBD1 agrees at 7 bases. This CDR3 contains 17 residues. The junction had 15 bases not matched to a gene; V was cut back by 5 bases and J by 6 bases. CDR1 is SNHLY and CDR2 is FYNNEI in the germline V gene. CDR3 loop: CASSSFPGQIIAGELFF. The CDR3 nucleotides read TGTGCCAGCAGTTCTTTTCCGGGACAGATTATAGCCGGGGAGCTGTTTTTT.

This clonotype occurred many times. The CDR3 region has the DNA TGTGCCAGCAAGCGGGACAGGGGTTCCTCACCCCTCCACTTT. This gives the protein CASKRDRGSSPLHF. The genes are TRBV10-3 and TRBJ1-6; 10 bases align to TRBD1. CDR1 is ENHRY and CDR2 is SYGVKD in the germline V gene. The CDR3 contains 14 residues. J gave up 10 bases and V 10 bases, and 10 bases lay outside the gene matches.

There are many counts of this clonotype. The gene calls are TRBV29-1 and TRBJ1-1; the match to TRBD1 covers 8 bases. There are 14 residues in the CDR3. The V and J ends lost 5 bases and 0 bases, in that order; junction bases with no gene match: 5. CDR1 and CDR2 from the germline V gene are SQVTM and ANQGSEA. CDR3 sequence (DNA): TGCAGCGTTCTAGTACAGGGGGTGAACACTGAAGCTTTCTTT. Its translation is CSVLVQGVNTEAFF.

A note on this clonotype: Compared with germline, one end of the junction differs, possibly owing to a read error. This rearrangement joins TRBV10-3 to TRBJ1-6; 9 nucleotides line up with TRBD1. Germline V gene sequence: CDR1 ENHRY, CDR2 SYGVKD. The CDR3 is 14 residues long. This CDR3 reads CAITGTGNGSPLHF. CDR3 nucleotides: TGTGCCATCACAGGGACAGGGAATGGCTCACCCCTCCACTTC.

This clonotype was found once. Possible read error: a much larger clone is one base away. The V and J genes are TRBV10-3 and TRBJ2-5; 7 nucleotides agree with TRBD2. Trimming at V came to 11 bases and at J to 1 base, leaving 16 bases not matched to a gene. The CDR3 is 16 amino acids. Per the germline V gene, CDR1 is ENHRY and CDR2 is SYGVKD. The CDR3 region is CALLTRTSLGQETQYF. The CDR3 nucleotides read TGTGCCTTATTAACACGGACTAGTTTAGGCCAAGAGACCCAGTACTTC.

This clonotype was detected many times. This sequence joins TRBV19 and TRBJ2-5; 12 bases align to TRBD2. The V segment lost 5 bases and the J segment 5 bases; nucleotides outside the gene matches: 9. The CDR3 is made up of 16 amino acids. Germline V CDR1 and CDR2: LNHDA, SQIVND (reference sequence). The CDR3 sequence: CASSPPSGRAWETQYF. In DNA form, the CDR3 reads TGTGCCAGTAGTCCTCCTAGCGGGAGGGCCTGGGAGACCCAGTACTTC.

This clonotype was counted once. This may stem from a read error, because a much larger clone lies one nucleotide away. This is likely a read error, given that the CDR3 carries no conserved phenylalanine or tryptophan at its end. The chain carries TRBV2 and TRBJ1-2; possibly TRBD1 for D (5 bases). Trimming pared 3 bases from V and 3 bases from J, leaving 8 bases between. From germline, CDR1 is SNHLY and CDR2 FYNNEI. The CDR3 has 13 amino acids. CDR3 coding DNA: TGTGCCAGCAGTGACAGGGCTGACTATGGCTACACCCTC. Translated: CASSDRADYGYTL.

With regard to this clonotype: This may stem from a read error, because a much larger clone lies one nucleotide away. The rearrangement uses TRBV7-9 and TRBJ1-2; the D gene is possibly TRBD1 (6 bases). The CDR3 is made up of 16 amino acids. Germline values: CDR1 SEHNR, CDR2 FQNEAQ (reference sequence). CDR3 coding DNA: TGTGCCGGCAGCCGCGGGGGGCGGGGCGCGAACTATGGCTACACCTTC. It codes for CAGSRGGRGANYGYTF.

The genes are TRBV15 and TRBJ1-1; D is undetermined. The germline gives CDR1 LNHNV, CDR2 YYDKDF (reference sequence). With 0 bases removed from V and 6 bases from J, the gap between germline ends came to 14 bases. The CDR3 is 15 amino acids. Here the CDR3 reads CATSRESSKGSEAFF. Written as DNA, the CDR3 is TGTGCCACCAGCAGAGAGAGTTCAAAGGGTTCTGAAGCTTTCTTT. Looking up the rest from reference TRBV15 and TRBJ1-1 gives the full variable domain: DAMVIQNPRYQVTQFGKPVTLSCSQTLNHNVMYWYQQKSSQAPKLLFHYYDKDFNNEADTPDNFQSRRPNTSFCFLDIRSPGLGDTAMYLCATSRESSKGSEAFFGQGTRLTVV.